The rows below give T cell receptor beta chains drawn from one sample of a study of cytomegalovirus exposure and HLA in healthy donors. Only in-frame clones appear in the TCRdb table, and some are missing; sequencing was by immunoSEQ multiplex PCR. The sample lists 100,000 or so clones, about 80% occurring once. Sequences were obtained from PBMCs. These TCRs come from a female donor in good health and CMV-seronegative. The CDR3 runs from the conserved cysteine through the conserved F or W. A D gene is named only where the DNA matches it firmly. Rows may omit the clone size; those that give it use once, few, many or a size class.

>TRBV2|TRBJ2-2|NA|once
TGTGCCAGCAGTGAAGCGCTAGGGGCCGGGGAGCTGTTTTTT
CASSEALGAGELFF
>TRBV6-1|TRBJ2-3|TRBD2|once
TGTGCCAGCAGTGAATGGGGCGGGGGGGGGCAGGATACGCAGTATTTT
CASSEWGGGGQDTQYF
>TRBV5-1|TRBJ2-1|TRBD2|NA
TGCGCCAGCAGCTTGGTCGTGGCCCTCCTAGCGGGGGACAATGAGCAGTTCTTC
CASSLVVALLAGDNEQFF
>TRBV7-6|TRBJ2-7|TRBD2|NA
TGTGCCAGCAGCATCCTCGGGGGGTCCGAGCAGTACTTC
CASSILGGSEQYF
>TRBV30|TRBJ1-4|NA|NA
TGTGCCTCCTCCCGGGGGACGAATGAAAAACTGTTTTTT
CASSRGTNEKLFF
>TRBV5-4|TRBJ2-7|NA|NA
TGTGCCAGCAGCTTGCAGGGGAATTCCTACGAGCAGTACTTC
CASSLQGNSYEQYF
>TRBV7-9|TRBJ2-1|NA|NA
TGTGCCAGCAAGGCAGGACAGACATACAATGAGCAGTTCTTC
CASKAGQTYNEQFF
>TRBV5-4|TRBJ2-2|TRBD1|NA
TGTGCCAGCAGCAAGGCCACAGGGGGCGCCCTCGGGGAGCTGTTTTTT
CASSKATGGALGELFF
>TRBV19|TRBJ1-6|NA|NA
TGTGCCAGTACCGCCTCCGGAAGGGGTTATAATTCACCCCTCCACTTT
CASTASGRGYNSPLHF
>TRBV6-6|TRBJ1-2|NA|NA
TGTGCCAGCAGTTACTCGACGGACACCCACTTC
CASSYSTDTHF
>TRBV20-1|TRBJ1-2|NA|NA
TGCAGTGCTACCAGCGCCTATGGCTACACCTTC
CSATSAYGYTF
>TRBV7-2|TRBJ2-7|NA|NA
TGTGCCAGCAGCTCTATTGGGGGGACCTCCTACGAGCAGTACTTC
CASSSIGGTSYEQYF
>TRBV7-9|TRBJ2-7|NA|NA
TGTGCCAGCAGTTTTACACCCCTGGGAGCCGAGCAGTACTTC
CASSFTPLGAEQYF
>TRBV27|TRBJ2-2|TRBD1|NA
TGTGCCAGCAGTTTAGGCAGGGGGAGTGCCGGGGAGCTGTTTTTT
CASSLGRGSAGELFF
>TRBV11-1|TRBJ2-2|NA|NA
TGTGCCAGCAGCTTAGAACGTTTCAGCGGGGAGCTGTTTTTT
CASSLERFSGELFF
>TRBV6-6|TRBJ1-2|NA|NA
TGTGCCAGCAGTTACGGCGGGGGCTATGGCTACACCTTC
CASSYGGGYGYTF
>TRBV5-1|TRBJ1-1|NA|few
TGCGCCAGCAGCTTGGCCGGGGGAACCAACACTGAAGCTTTCTTT
CASSLAGGTNTEAFF
>TRBV12-5|TRBJ2-3|NA|NA
TGTGCTAGTGGTTTGGTAGGAGGGGGCACAGATACGCAGTATTTT
CASGLVGGGTDTQYF
>TRBV10-3|TRBJ2-1|TRBD2|NA
TGTGCCATTACCCGAGCGCCTCTAGCGGGGGGCACCTACAATGAGCAGTTCTTC
CAITRAPLAGGTYNEQFF
>TRBV12-1|TRBJ1-2|NA|NA
TGTGCCAGCAGCTTTCTACCGACTAACTATGGCTACACCTTC
CASSFLPTNYGYTF
>TRBV9|TRBJ2-3|TRBD2|NA
TGTGCCAGCACCCGAGGGGTCGAAGCGGGGGACCTCACAGATACGCAGTATTTT
CASTRGVEAGDLTDTQYF
>TRBV25-1|TRBJ1-6|TRBD1|NA
TGTGCCAGCAGTGTGACAGGGCCGAGTTCACCCCTCCACTTT
CASSVTGPSSPLHF
>TRBV27|TRBJ1-3|NA|NA
TGTGCCAGCAGACCGGGAACCTACTCTGGAAACACCATATATTTT
CASRPGTYSGNTIYF
>TRBV9|TRBJ2-3|TRBD2|NA
TGTGCCAGCAGCTTCCGGGGGGGCTACACAGATACGCAGTATTTT
CASSFRGGYTDTQYF
>TRBV29-1|TRBJ1-5|TRBD1|NA
TGCAGCGTCGCAGGGGGCCGGGATCAGCCCCAGCATTTT
CSVAGGRDQPQHF
>TRBV19|TRBJ1-2|NA|NA
TGTGCCAGTAGTATTGATCGTGAGATCTTGAGCTACACCTTC
CASSIDREILSYTF
>TRBV18|TRBJ2-3|NA|NA
TGTGCCAGCTCACCAGGGGTTGGAGGGACGCAGTATTTT
CASSPGVGGTQYF